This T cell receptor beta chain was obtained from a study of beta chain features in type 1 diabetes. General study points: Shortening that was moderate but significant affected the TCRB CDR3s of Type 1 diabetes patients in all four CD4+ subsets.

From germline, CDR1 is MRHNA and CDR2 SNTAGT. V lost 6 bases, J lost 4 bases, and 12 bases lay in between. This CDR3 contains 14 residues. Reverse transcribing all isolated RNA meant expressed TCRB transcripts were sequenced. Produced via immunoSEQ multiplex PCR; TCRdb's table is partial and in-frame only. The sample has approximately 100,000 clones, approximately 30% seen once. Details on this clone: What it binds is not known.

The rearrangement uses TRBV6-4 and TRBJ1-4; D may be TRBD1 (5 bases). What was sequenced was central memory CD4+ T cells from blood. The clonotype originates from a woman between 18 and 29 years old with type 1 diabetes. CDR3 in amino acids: CASRNRRHNEKLFF. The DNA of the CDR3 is TGTGCCAGCAGGAACAGGAGACATAATGAAAAACTGTTTTTT.